This paragraph covers one TCR beta chain sequence. This entry is derived from a study of cytotoxic CD8 clonotypes in ibrutinib-treated CLL. CDR1 and CDR2 (germline): LNHDA, SQIVND (reference sequence). The V end lost 3 bases, the J end lost 8 bases, and 5 bases lay between the germline ends. The CDR3 is 11 residues long. Data came from immunoSEQ multiplex PCR; TCRdb stores just in-frame clones and leaves some out. The sample has 150,000 or so clones, about 84% seen once. This clonotype was obtained from a human donor with chronic lymphocytic leukemia. Sequencing used PBMCs, obtained after 36 months of ibrutinib treatment. V gene TRBV19 combines with J gene TRBJ2-1; D gene unclear. The CDR3 bases are TGTGCCAGTAGTATTGTTGATGAGCAGTTCTTC. Translated, it gives CASSIVDEQFF.